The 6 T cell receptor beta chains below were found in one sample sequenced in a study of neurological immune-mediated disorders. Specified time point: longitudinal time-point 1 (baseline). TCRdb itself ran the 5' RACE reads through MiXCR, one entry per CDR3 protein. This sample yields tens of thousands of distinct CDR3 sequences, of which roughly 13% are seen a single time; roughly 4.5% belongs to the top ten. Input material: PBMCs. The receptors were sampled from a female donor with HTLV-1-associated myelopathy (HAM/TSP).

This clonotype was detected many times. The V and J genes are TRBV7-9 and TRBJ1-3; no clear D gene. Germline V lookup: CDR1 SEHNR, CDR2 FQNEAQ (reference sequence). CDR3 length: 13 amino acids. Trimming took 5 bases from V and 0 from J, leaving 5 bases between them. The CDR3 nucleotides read TGTGCCAGCAGCCAGAGCTCTGGAAACACCATATATTTT. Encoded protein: CASSQSSGNTIYF.

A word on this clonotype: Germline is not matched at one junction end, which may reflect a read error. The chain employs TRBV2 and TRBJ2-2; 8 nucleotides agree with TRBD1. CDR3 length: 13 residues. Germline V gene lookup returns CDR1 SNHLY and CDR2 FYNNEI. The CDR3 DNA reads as TGTGACAGCGGACAGGGATCATCCGGGGAGCTGTTTTTT. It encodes CDSGQGSSGELFF.

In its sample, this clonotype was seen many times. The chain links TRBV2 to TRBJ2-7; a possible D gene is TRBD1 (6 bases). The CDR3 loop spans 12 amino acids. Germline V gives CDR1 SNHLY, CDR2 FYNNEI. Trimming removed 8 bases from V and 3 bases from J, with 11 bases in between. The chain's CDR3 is CASDRRGYEQYF. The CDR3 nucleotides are TGTGCCAGCGACAGGCGAGGCTACGAGCAGTACTTC.

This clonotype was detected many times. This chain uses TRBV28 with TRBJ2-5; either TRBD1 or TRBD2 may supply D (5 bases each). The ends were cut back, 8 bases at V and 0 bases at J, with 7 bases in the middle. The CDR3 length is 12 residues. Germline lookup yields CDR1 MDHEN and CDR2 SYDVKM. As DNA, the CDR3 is TGTGCCAGCGGGGGACACCAAGAGACCCAGTACTTC. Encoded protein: CASGGHQETQYF.

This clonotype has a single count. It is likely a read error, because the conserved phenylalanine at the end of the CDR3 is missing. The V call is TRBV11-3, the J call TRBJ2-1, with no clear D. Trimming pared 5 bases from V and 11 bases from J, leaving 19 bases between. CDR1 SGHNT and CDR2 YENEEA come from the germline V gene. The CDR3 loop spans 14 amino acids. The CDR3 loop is CASSADPQTLKQFS. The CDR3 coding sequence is TGTGCCAGCAGCGCCGATCCTCAGACCCTAAAGCAGTTCTCC.

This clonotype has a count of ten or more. The CDR3 is CASSLRTGQNIQYF. CDR3 sequence (DNA): TGCGCCAGCAGCCTCCGGACAGGGCAAAACATTCAGTACTTC. V usage is TRBV5-1 and J usage is TRBJ2-4, with 8 bases matching TRBD1. The J segment lost 5 bases and the V segment lost 4 bases, leaving 5 bases of the junction unmatched. The CDR3 is made up of 14 amino acids. CDR1 is SGHRS, CDR2 YFSETQ, per germline.